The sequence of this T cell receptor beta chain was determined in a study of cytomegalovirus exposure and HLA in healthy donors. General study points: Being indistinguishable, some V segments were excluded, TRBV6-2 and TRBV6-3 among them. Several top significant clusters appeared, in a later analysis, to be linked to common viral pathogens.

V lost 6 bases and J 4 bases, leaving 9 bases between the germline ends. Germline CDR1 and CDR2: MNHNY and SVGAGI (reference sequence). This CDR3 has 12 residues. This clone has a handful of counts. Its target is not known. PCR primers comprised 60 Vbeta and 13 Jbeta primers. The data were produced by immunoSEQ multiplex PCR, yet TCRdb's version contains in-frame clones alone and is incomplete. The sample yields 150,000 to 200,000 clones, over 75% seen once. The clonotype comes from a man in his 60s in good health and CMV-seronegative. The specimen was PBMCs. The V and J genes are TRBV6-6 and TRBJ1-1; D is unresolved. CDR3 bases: TGTGCCAGCAGGGAGGGCCCCACTGAAGCTTTCTTT. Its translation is CASREGPTEAFF.